This TCR beta chain was documented in a study of vaccination effects on CD4 cells after COVID-19. The CDR3 length is 15 residues. Germline CDR1 and CDR2: MNHEY and SVGAGI. About this clone itself: Its antigen is not known. An end of the junction does not agree with germline; a read error may underlie this.

Expansion with viral peptide pools was applied to antigen-specific CD4+ T cells by the ViraFEST assay prior to sequencing. Between days 10 and 11 of culture, CD4+ T cells were separated out. Two doses of BNT162b2 or mRNA-1273 vaccine were administered to participants. The authors replaced half the medium with IL-2 medium on days 3 and 7. TCRdb keeps only in-frame clones here, not all; method: immunoSEQ multiplex PCR. Found here are over 25,000 clones, more than 65% of them singletons; the top ten hold approximately 15%. The chain combines TRBV6-5 with TRBJ2-1, with 10 bases aligning to TRBD2. The clonotype was recovered from a human donor who received a COVID-19 vaccine. Here the sequenced sample was CD4+ T cells from PBMCs cultured with HCoV-229E spike peptides, taken after COVID-19 vaccination. CDR3 sequence: CASSYGTAGGNEQFF. The CDR3 DNA follows: TGTGCCAGCAGTTACGGGACAGCGGGGGGGAATGAGCAATTCTTC.